This TCR beta chain is from a study of patients and donors after allogeneic stem cell transplantation. This clonotype came up many times. Per germline, CDR1 SEHNR and CDR2 FQNEAQ (reference sequence). The CDR3 spans 15 residues. Trimming removed 1 base from V and 1 base from J, with 8 bases in between. TCRdb itself ran the RT-PCR reads through MiXCR, one entry per CDR3 protein. The sample holds about 960,000 distinct CDR3 sequences, about 20% seen once. This TCR derives from a human donor who was either an allogeneic HSCT recipient or a stem cell or donor lymphocyte infusion donor (not recorded which). It is not recorded whose cells these are; they may come from a transplant donor. The source material was blood, either unsorted or a sorted T cell fraction (not recorded which). The chain has TRBV7-9 and TRBJ2-4, with TRBD1 as a possible D gene (5 bases). The CDR3 loop reads CASSLGQRAKNIQYF. CDR3 nucleotide sequence: TGTGCCAGCAGCTTAGGACAGAGGGCCAAAAACATTCAGTACTTC.